The 30 T cell receptor beta chains below all came from one sample that was sequenced in a study of Graves' ophthalmopathy and Graves' hyperthyroidism. Researchers took RNA transcripts and amplified TCR beta CDR3 regions from them. HTBI primers were used in a first-round RT-PCR, which preceded a second-round multiplex PCR. TCRdb reprocessed the multiplex PCR reads via MiXCR and lists one record per CDR3 protein. Here the sample spans over a million distinct CDR3 sequences, about 38% being singletons. The source material was peripheral blood or thyroid tissue (not recorded which). These receptors all stem from an adult man with Graves' hyperthyroidism.

This clonotype was picked up one time. This may be a read error: a much more frequent sequence differs by one nucleotide. This sequence joins TRBV5-1 and TRBJ2-2, with a possible D match to TRBD1 (5 bases). The CDR3 contains 14 residues. From germline, CDR1 is SGHRS and CDR2 YFSETQ. CDR3 nucleotides: TGCGCCCGCAGCTCTACAGGGAACACCGGGGAGCTGTTTTTT. Protein product: CARSSTGNTGELFF.

This clonotype was seen a handful of times. CDR3 residues: CATSSVTGELFF. CDR3 in DNA: TGTGCCACCAGTAGCGTGACCGGGGAGCTGTTTTTT. This chain joins TRBV15 and TRBJ2-2; possible D gene TRBD2, 5 bases. Trimming pared 6 bases from V and 5 bases from J, leaving 7 bases between. The CDR3 loop spans 12 amino acids. Germline CDR1 and CDR2: LNHNV and YYDKDF (reference sequence).

This clonotype was seen once. The chain recombines TRBV7-2 with TRBJ1-1, with 7 bases matching TRBD1. CDR1 and CDR2 (germline): SGHTA, FQGNSA. V lost 5 bases to trimming and J lost 3 bases; unmatched junction nucleotides: 12. This CDR3 is 16 amino acids long. CDR3 DNA: TGTGCCAGCAGCCTAAGCAGGGGGTTCGGTTACACTGAAGCTTTCTTT. Translated: CASSLSRGFGYTEAFF. The variable domain in full, completed from reference TRBV7-2 and TRBJ1-1, reads GAGVSQSPSNKVTEKGKDVELRCDPISGHTALYWYRQSLGQGLEFLIYFQGNSAPDKSGLPSDRFSAERTGGSVSTLTIQRTQQEDSAVYLCASSLSRGFGYTEAFFGQGTRLTVV.

Points on this clonotype: One base away lies a much larger clone, so this may be a sequencing read error. The chain has TRBV7-2 and TRBJ1-4; unclear D gene. CDR3 length: 15 amino acids. V was shortened by 3 bases and J by 2 bases, with 10 bases between the two germline ends. Germline V gene lookup returns CDR1 SGHTA and CDR2 FQGNSA. CDR3: CASSFFEETNEKLFF. CDR3 sequence (DNA): TGTGCCAGCAGCTTTTTCGAGGAGACTAATGAAAAACTGTTTTTT.

V usage is TRBV15 and J usage is TRBJ1-2, with a weak D call TRBD1 (5 bases). The germline V gene encodes CDR1 LNHNV and CDR2 YYDKDF (reference sequence). V lost 5 bases and J lost 7, with 17 bases in between. The CDR3 sequence is 14 residues long. CDR3 protein: CATSGRREYGGYTF. The CDR3 DNA sequence: TGTGCCACCAGCGGACGCAGGGAATACGGTGGCTACACCTTC.

This clonotype was picked up a small number of times. The rearrangement joins TRBV4-3 to TRBJ2-7, with 9 bases aligning to TRBD1. This CDR3 comprises 14 residues. Germline CDR1 LGHNA, CDR2 YSLEER. J was trimmed by 5 bases and V by 0 bases; bases with no gene match: 2. CDR3 protein: CASSQEDRGDEQYF. The DNA of the CDR3 is TGCGCCAGCAGCCAAGAAGACAGGGGGGACGAGCAGTACTTC.

The chain couples TRBV11-2 to TRBJ1-4; D is ambiguous. This CDR3 is 15 amino acids long. The V end lost 3 bases, the J end lost 0 bases, and 8 bases lay between the germline ends. Germline values: CDR1 SGHAT, CDR2 FQNNGV. The CDR3 region is CASSFVGATNEKLFF. The DNA of the CDR3 is TGTGCCAGCAGCTTCGTGGGTGCAACTAATGAAAAACTGTTTTTT.

Ten or more counts support this clonotype. The rearrangement joins TRBV2 to TRBJ2-5; 12 bases align to TRBD2. V lost 7 bases, J lost 1 base, and 7 bases stayed unmatched. CDR3 length: 16 amino acids. CDR1 is SNHLY, CDR2 FYNNEI, per germline. As DNA, the CDR3 is TGTGCCAGCACCAACGGACTAGCGGGAACCCAAGAGACCCAGTACTTC. Translating it yields CASTNGLAGTQETQYF.

This chain links TRBV7-3 with TRBJ2-5; D ambiguous. Germline values: CDR1 SGHTA, CDR2 FQGTGA. Deletions cut 1 base from V and 4 bases from J, with 7 bases between. The CDR3 is 13 amino acids. The CDR3 DNA follows: TGTGCCAGCAGCTTAAATGTGATAGAGACCCAGTACTTC. Residues: CASSLNVIETQYF.

As for this clonotype: This sequence may be a read error, since a much larger clone differs from it by one base. The chain has TRBV19 and TRBJ2-5; D perhaps matches TRBD1 (6 bases). Germline values: CDR1 LNHDA, CDR2 SQIVND (reference sequence). The CDR3 is made up of 16 amino acids. V lost 5 bases, J lost 3 bases, and 19 bases lay in between. In nucleotides, the CDR3 is TGTGCCAGTAGTCTCCGGGACGCAGGGGTCGAAGAGACCCAGTACTTC. Protein sequence: CASSLRDAGVEETQYF.

With respect to this clonotype: A much larger clone differs from this one at a single base, so this may be a read error. This chain connects TRBV7-2 to TRBJ2-7; a possible D gene is TRBD2 (6 bases). The CDR3 runs 13 residues. Germline V lookup: CDR1 SGHTA, CDR2 FQGNSA. V dropped 8 bases and J dropped 3 bases, with 14 bases sitting between them. CDR3 in amino acids: CASGLGLLYEQYF. CDR3 coding DNA: TGTGCCAGCGGCCTGGGACTCCTCTACGAGCAGTACTTC.

The chain joins TRBV9 to TRBJ2-7, with D unresolved. The CDR3 has 14 residues. Germline CDR1 and CDR2: SGDLS and YYNGEE. Trimming stripped 4 bases from V and 5 bases from J, with 16 bases between. CDR3 DNA sequence: TGTGCCAGCAGCCGAGGCGACCAAGGAAACGAGCAGTACTTC. Encoded protein: CASSRGDQGNEQYF.

V is TRBV7-9 and J is TRBJ1-3, with D possibly TRBD1 on 5 matching bases. This CDR3 contains 16 residues. Trimming removed 5 bases from V and 0 bases from J, with 14 bases in between. Germline CDR1 is SEHNR and CDR2 is FQNEAQ (reference sequence). CDR3 sequence: CASSKGAVFSGNTIYF. For the CDR3, the DNA is TGTGCCAGCAGCAAAGGGGCAGTCTTCTCTGGAAACACCATATATTTT.

Only a few counts were recorded for this clonotype. The V gene is TRBV6-2 or TRBV6-3, the J gene TRBJ2-7; 7 bases are shared with TRBD2. CDR1 and CDR2 from the germline V gene are MNHEY and SVGEGT. CDR3 length: 14 amino acids. Trimming removed 10 bases from V and 1 base from J; junction bases left unmatched: 10. The CDR3 DNA reads TGTGCCACCCAGAGTTGGGGGGGTTCCTACGAGCAGTACTTC. This gives the protein CATQSWGGSYEQYF.

The rearrangement links TRBV11-2 to TRBJ2-2; D might be TRBD1 (6 bases). The CDR3 has 13 residues. The germline V gene has CDR1 SGHAT and CDR2 FQNNGV. The germline V and J ends were trimmed by 0 bases and 9 bases, with 8 bases remaining between them. The DNA for the CDR3 is TGTGCCAGCAGCTTAGACAGGGGCAGGGAGCTGTTTTTT. As protein: CASSLDRGRELFF. The variable domain in full, completed from reference TRBV11-2 and TRBJ2-2, reads EAGVAQSPRYKIIEKRQSVAFWCNPISGHATLYWYQQILGQGPKLLIQFQNNGVVDDSQLPKDRFSAERLKGVDSTLKIQPAKLEDSAVYLCASSLDRGRELFFGEGSRLTVL.

This clonotype was observed a handful of times. This chain connects TRBV20-1 to TRBJ1-5; the match to TRBD1 covers 9 bases. The V and J ends lost 6 bases and 5 bases, in that order; junction bases with no gene match: 8. CDR1 DFQATT and CDR2 SNEGSKA come from the germline V gene (reference sequence). The CDR3 runs to 14 residues. DNA for the CDR3: TGCAGTGCAACCGGGACAGGGTCCTATCAGCCCCAGCATTTT. Protein sequence: CSATGTGSYQPQHF.

The chain has TRBV15 and TRBJ1-4; TRBD1 matches at 8 bases. Germline V gene sequence: CDR1 LNHNV, CDR2 YYDKDF (reference sequence). The CDR3 sequence is 12 residues long. CDR3 in amino acids: CARGQGSEKLFF. The CDR3 nucleotides are TGTGCTAGAGGACAGGGTTCTGAAAAACTGTTTTTT.

This clonotype was seen ten or more times. The V gene is TRBV7-2, the J gene TRBJ2-5; TRBD1 is a possible D gene (6 bases). V was pared by 5 bases and J by 2 bases, with 12 bases between. Germline V gene data show CDR1 as SGHTA and CDR2 as FQGNSA. CDR3 length equals 14 residues. The CDR3 loop reads CASSLMGAQETQYF. CDR3 bases: TGTGCCAGCAGCCTGATGGGGGCGCAAGAGACCCAGTACTTC.

In its sample, this clonotype was seen many times. The gene calls are TRBV29-1 and TRBJ2-7; possibly TRBD2 for D (6 bases). In germline, CDR1 is SQVTM, CDR2 ANQGSEA. The CDR3 loop spans 13 amino acids. The V end was cut by 1 base, the J end by 5 bases, with 12 bases between. CDR3 region: CSVEGGEANEQYF. The CDR3, as DNA: TGCAGCGTTGAAGGGGGGGAGGCCAACGAGCAGTACTTC.

This clonotype was seen ten or more times. The chain combines TRBV24-1 with TRBJ2-7, with 7 bases lining up with TRBD2. Germline assignment: CDR1 KGHDR and CDR2 SFDVKD. Losses at the gene ends were 8 bases for V and 6 bases for J; bases not matched to a gene: 12. The CDR3 sequence is 14 residues long. The CDR3: CATMAGEYLREQYF. Here the CDR3 DNA reads TGTGCCACCATGGCGGGAGAGTACCTACGCGAGCAGTACTTC.

This clonotype is a singleton in its sample. Since a much larger clone is just one base distant, this may be a read error. The conserved final phenylalanine or tryptophan is absent from the CDR3, which likely points to a read error. V is TRBV9 and J is TRBJ2-5, with D possibly matching TRBD2 (6 bases). This CDR3 has 15 residues. V dropped 0 bases and J dropped 1 base, with 10 bases sitting between them. In germline, CDR1 is SGDLS, CDR2 YYNGEE. The DNA for the CDR3 is TGTGCCAGCAGCGTAGAGCCGGGACTCCAAGAGACCCAGTACATC. Amino acids: CASSVEPGLQETQYI.

The chain employs TRBV9 and TRBJ2-5, with 10 bases matching TRBD2. V was pared by 3 bases and J by 2 bases, with 7 bases of the junction left unmatched. The CDR3 sequence is 16 residues long. Germline-derived CDR1 and CDR2 are SGDLS and YYNGEE. The CDR3 DNA reads as TGTGCCAGCAGCGAGCGGGGGGGACAGATGCAAGAGACCCAGTACTTC. Translated, it gives CASSERGGQMQETQYF. Supplemented by reference TRBV9 and TRBJ2-5, the full variable domain reads DSGVTQTPKHLITATGQRVTLRCSPRSGDLSVYWYQQSLDQGLQFLIQYYNGEERAKGNILERFSAQQFPDLHSELNLSSLELGDSALYFCASSERGGQMQETQYFGPGTRLLVL.

The chain carries TRBV6-5 and TRBJ2-7, with TRBD2 matching over 7 bases. Looked up from germline, CDR1 is MNHEY and CDR2 is SVGAGI. V lost 0 bases and J lost 2; bases outside the gene matches: 4. CDR3 size: 15 residues. This CDR3 reads CASSYSQSGTYEQYF. The CDR3 DNA is TGTGCCAGCAGTTACTCTCAGAGCGGGACCTACGAGCAGTACTTC.

This clonotype appeared a few times. The chain couples TRBV30 to TRBJ1-5, with D possibly TRBD1 on 6 matching bases. Trimming took 0 bases from V and 11 from J, leaving 8 bases between them. CDR1 and CDR2 (germline): GTSNPN, SVGIG (reference sequence). The CDR3 runs 11 residues. DNA of the CDR3: TGTGCCTGGAGTGTTGCAGGGGCCCAGCATTTT. It encodes CAWSVAGAQHF.

The rearrangement links TRBV12-3 or TRBV12-4 to TRBJ1-5, with no clear D. Trimming removed 1 base from V and 2 bases from J, with 12 bases in between. This CDR3 spans 16 amino acids. CDR3 amino acids: CASSLDVGLGNQPQHF. CDR3 in DNA: TGTGCCAGCAGTTTAGATGTGGGTTTGGGCAATCAGCCCCAGCATTTT.

This clonotype was detected many times. The genes are TRBV12-3 or TRBV12-4 and TRBJ1-2; D gene ambiguous. The CDR3 consists of 14 residues. With 3 bases removed from V and 8 bases from J, the gap between germline ends came to 16 bases. CDR3 in DNA: TGTGCCAGCAGTTTCGTGGAGGGAGCCCAAGGCTACACCTTC. As protein: CASSFVEGAQGYTF.

The chain employs TRBV15 and TRBJ1-2, with TRBD1 identical over 8 bases. Germline V gene lookup returns CDR1 LNHNV and CDR2 YYDKDF (reference sequence). CDR3 length equals 15 residues. The V and J ends lost 0 bases and 5 bases, in that order; junction bases with no gene match: 5. The CDR3 sequence: CATSRDVGQEYGYTF. As DNA, the CDR3 is TGTGCCACCAGCAGAGACGTGGGACAGGAGTATGGCTACACCTTC.

This clonotype has at least ten counts. J is TRBJ2-5 and V is TRBV20-1; D may correspond to TRBD1 or TRBD2 (6 bases each). In germline, CDR1 is DFQATT, CDR2 SNEGSKA (reference sequence). The CDR3 has 12 amino acids. CDR3 sequence (DNA): TGCAGCGGACTACAGGGACAAGAGACCCAGTACTTC. It translates to CSGLQGQETQYF.

For the CDR3, the DNA is TGCAGTGCCCCTCCGGGGCCACCCCACGAGCAGTACTTC. Its protein product is CSAPPGPPHEQYF. The chain is built from TRBV20-1 and TRBJ2-7; D might be TRBD1 or TRBD2, each matching 5 bases. This CDR3 comprises 13 residues. Germline V CDR1 and CDR2: DFQATT, SNEGSKA (reference sequence). V was cut by 6 bases and J by 5 bases, with 17 bases left in between.

This clonotype was counted only a few times. The V call is TRBV9, the J call TRBJ2-7; 7 bases agree with TRBD2. Germline CDR1 SGDLS, CDR2 YYNGEE. V shed 0 bases, J shed 5 bases, and the junction held 8 bases outside the gene matches. This CDR3 region has 15 residues. CDR3 sequence (DNA): TGTGCCAGCAGCGTAGAATCGGCGGGAGTCCACGAGCAGTACTTC. Amino acid sequence: CASSVESAGVHEQYF. The full variable domain, its missing parts supplied by reference TRBV9 and TRBJ2-7, is DSGVTQTPKHLITATGQRVTLRCSPRSGDLSVYWYQQSLDQGLQFLIQYYNGEERAKGNILERFSAQQFPDLHSELNLSSLELGDSALYFCASSVESAGVHEQYFGPGTRLTVT.